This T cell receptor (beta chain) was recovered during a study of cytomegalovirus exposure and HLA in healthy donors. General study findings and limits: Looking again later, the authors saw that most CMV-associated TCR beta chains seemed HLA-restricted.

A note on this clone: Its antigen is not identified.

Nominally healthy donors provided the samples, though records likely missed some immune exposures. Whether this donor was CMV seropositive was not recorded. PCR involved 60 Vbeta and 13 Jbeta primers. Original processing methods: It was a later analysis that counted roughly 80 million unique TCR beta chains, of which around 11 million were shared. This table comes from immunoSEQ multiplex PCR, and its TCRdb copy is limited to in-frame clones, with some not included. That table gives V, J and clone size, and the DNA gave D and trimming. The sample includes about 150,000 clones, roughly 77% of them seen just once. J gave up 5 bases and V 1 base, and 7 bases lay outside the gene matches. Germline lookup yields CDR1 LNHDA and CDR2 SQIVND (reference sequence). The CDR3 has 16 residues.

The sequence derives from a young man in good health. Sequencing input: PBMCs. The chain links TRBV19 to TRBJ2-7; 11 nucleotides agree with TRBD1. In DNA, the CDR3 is TGTGCCAGTAGTATAGCGAGGACAGGGGGCGCGGACGAGCAGTACTTC. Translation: CASSIARTGGADEQYF.